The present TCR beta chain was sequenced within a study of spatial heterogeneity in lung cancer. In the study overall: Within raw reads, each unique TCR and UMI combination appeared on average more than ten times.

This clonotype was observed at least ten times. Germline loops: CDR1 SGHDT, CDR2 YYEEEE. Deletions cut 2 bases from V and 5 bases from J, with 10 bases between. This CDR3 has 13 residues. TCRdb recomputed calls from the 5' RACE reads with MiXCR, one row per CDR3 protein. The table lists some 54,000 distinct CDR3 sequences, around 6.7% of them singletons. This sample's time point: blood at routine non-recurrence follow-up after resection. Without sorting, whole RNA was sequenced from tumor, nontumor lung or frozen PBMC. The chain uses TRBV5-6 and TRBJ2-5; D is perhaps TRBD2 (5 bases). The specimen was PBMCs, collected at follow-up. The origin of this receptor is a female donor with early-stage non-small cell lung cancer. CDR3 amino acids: CASSLSGVETQYF. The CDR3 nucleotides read TGTGCCAGCAGCTTATCCGGGGTCGAGACCCAGTACTTC.